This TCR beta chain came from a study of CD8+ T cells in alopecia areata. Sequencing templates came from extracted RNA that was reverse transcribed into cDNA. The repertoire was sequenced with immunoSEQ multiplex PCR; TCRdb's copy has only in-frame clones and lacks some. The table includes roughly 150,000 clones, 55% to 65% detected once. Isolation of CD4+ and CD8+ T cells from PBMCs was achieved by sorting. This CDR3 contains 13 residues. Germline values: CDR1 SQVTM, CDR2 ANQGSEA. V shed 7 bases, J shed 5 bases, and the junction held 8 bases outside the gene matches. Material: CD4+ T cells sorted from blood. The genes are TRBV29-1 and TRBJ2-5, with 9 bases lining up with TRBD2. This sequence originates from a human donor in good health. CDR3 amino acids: CSESTSGGETQYF. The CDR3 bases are TGCAGCGAATCGACTAGCGGAGGGGAGACCCAGTACTTC. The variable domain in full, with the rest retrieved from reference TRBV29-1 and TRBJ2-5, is SAVISQKPSRDICQRGTSLTIQCQVDSQVTMMFWYRQQPGQSLTLIATANQGSEATYESGFVIDKFPISRPNLTFSTLTVSNMSPEDSSIYLCSESTSGGETQYFGPGTRLLVL.